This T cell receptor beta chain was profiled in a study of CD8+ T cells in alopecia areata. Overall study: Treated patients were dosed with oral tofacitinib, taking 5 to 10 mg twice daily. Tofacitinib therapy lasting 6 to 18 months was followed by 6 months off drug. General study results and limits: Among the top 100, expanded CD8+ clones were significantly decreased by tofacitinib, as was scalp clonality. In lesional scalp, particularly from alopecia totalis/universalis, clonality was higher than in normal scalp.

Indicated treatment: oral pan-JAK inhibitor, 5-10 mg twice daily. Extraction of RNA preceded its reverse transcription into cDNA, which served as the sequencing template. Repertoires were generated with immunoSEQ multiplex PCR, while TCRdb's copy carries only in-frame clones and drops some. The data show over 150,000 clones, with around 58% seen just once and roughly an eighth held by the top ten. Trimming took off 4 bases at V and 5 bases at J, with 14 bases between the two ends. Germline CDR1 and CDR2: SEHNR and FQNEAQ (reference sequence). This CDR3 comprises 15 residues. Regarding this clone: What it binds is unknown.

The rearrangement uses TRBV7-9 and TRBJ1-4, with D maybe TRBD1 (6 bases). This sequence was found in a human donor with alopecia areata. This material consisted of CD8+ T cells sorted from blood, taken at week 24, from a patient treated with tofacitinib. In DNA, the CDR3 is TGTGCCAGCAGCTGGGGGACAACGGAAAATGAAAAACTGTTTTTT. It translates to CASSWGTTENEKLFF.